The 16 T cell receptor beta chains listed next were all sequenced from one sample in a study of T cells in Graves' hyperthyroidism and ophthalmopathy. Amplification of TCR beta CDR3 regions was performed using RNA transcripts as template. Using the HTBI primer set, a first-round RT-PCR was run on the TCR CDR3. TCRdb re-analysed the multiplex PCR reads in MiXCR, keeping a single row per CDR3 protein. The top ten clones hold about 7.2% of a sample with about 660,000 distinct CDR3 sequences, 40% to 55% of them seen once. The sequencing sample was made of peripheral blood or thyroid tissue (not recorded which). The origin of the receptors is an adult man with Graves' disease, either hyperthyroidism or ophthalmopathy (not recorded which).

Ten or more counts support this clonotype. The chain uses TRBV7-8 and TRBJ1-2; 9 bases fit TRBD1. In germline, CDR1 is SGHVS, CDR2 FQNEAQ. This CDR3 spans 14 amino acids. J lost 7 bases, V lost 1 base, and 4 bases had no gene match. DNA of the CDR3: TGTGCCAGCAGCTTAGATAGGACAGGGGTTGGCTACACCTTC. Translation gives CASSLDRTGVGYTF.

As regards this clonotype: A much larger clone sits a single nucleotide away, making a read error possible. The chain links TRBV29-1 to TRBJ2-5, with D perhaps TRBD2 (7 bases). V lost 4 bases to trimming and J lost 5 bases, with 14 bases between them. The germline V gene encodes CDR1 SQVTM and CDR2 ANQGSEA. The CDR3 totals 13 residues. DNA of the CDR3: TGCAGCGTTGCGGGACACGGGGGGGAGACCCAGTACTTC. Encoded protein: CSVAGHGGETQYF. Combining the CDR3 with reference TRBV29-1 and TRBJ2-5 gives the whole variable domain SAVISQKPSRDICQRGTSLTIQCQVDSQVTMMFWYRQQPGQSLTLIATANQGSEATYESGFVIDKFPISRPNLTFSTLTVSNMSPEDSSIYLCSVAGHGGETQYFGPGTRLLVL.

The table lists this clonotype with many counts. V usage is TRBV7-8 and J usage is TRBJ2-7; the D call may be TRBD1 or TRBD2 (5 bases each). V was trimmed by 4 bases and J by 3 bases, leaving 16 bases between them. Germline assignment: CDR1 SGHVS and CDR2 FQNEAQ. The CDR3 runs to 15 residues. The CDR3 DNA reads TGTGCCAGCAGCTACTCCTCCGGGACGAACTACGAGCAGTACTTC. This translates into CASSYSSGTNYEQYF.

The genes are TRBV20-1 and TRBJ1-5; D is uncertain. Germline V gene lookup returns CDR1 DFQATT and CDR2 SNEGSKA (reference sequence). Between the trimmed V and J ends, which lost 4 bases and 3 bases, there was a span of 7 bases. The CDR3 is made up of 12 amino acids. CDR3 loop: CSATRTNQPQHF. The CDR3 DNA sequence: TGCAGTGCTACCAGAACCAATCAGCCCCAGCATTTT.

This clonotype was detected a few times. The rearrangement joins TRBV12-3 or TRBV12-4 to TRBJ1-2, with 8 bases lining up with TRBD1. The CDR3 contains 14 residues. V was clipped by 4 bases and J by 2 bases; unmatched bases: 3. The CDR3 DNA follows: TGTGCCAGCAGTTGGACAGGGAGGAACTATGGCTACACCTTC. Translation: CASSWTGRNYGYTF.

The chain links TRBV6-5 to TRBJ1-1; D remains unclear. The germline CDR1 and CDR2 sequences are MNHEY and SVGAGI. V was shortened by 9 bases and J by 0 bases, with 11 bases between the two germline ends. This CDR3 region has 13 residues. Written as DNA, the CDR3 is TGTGCCAGTTTCGGGAGGATGAACACTGAAGCTTTCTTT. It is translated as CASFGRMNTEAFF.

This clonotype has just a few counts. This sequence joins TRBV7-8 and TRBJ2-5; 8 bases are a match to TRBD2. The V and J ends lost 1 base and 5 bases, in that order; junction bases with no gene match: 3. Germline CDR1 SGHVS, CDR2 FQNEAQ. There are 14 residues in the CDR3. CDR3 protein: CASSLEGGGETQYF. In DNA, the CDR3 is TGTGCCAGCAGCTTAGAAGGCGGGGGGGAGACCCAGTACTTC.

A word on this clonotype: The junction and the germline gene differ at one end; a read error may be behind it. The chain has TRBV24-1 and TRBJ1-2; no reliable D call. CDR1 is KGHDR, CDR2 SFDVKD, per germline. This CDR3 is 14 amino acids long. The DNA of the CDR3 is TGTGCCATCAGTGATGACGGCAAGGTAATTGGCTACACCTTC. Its translation is CAISDDGKVIGYTF.

This sequence joins TRBV2 and TRBJ1-4; D remains unclear. The CDR3 runs 13 residues. Germline loops: CDR1 SNHLY, CDR2 FYNNEI. The V and J ends lost 3 bases and 9 bases respectively, with 11 bases between them. CDR3 sequence: CASSEAGEKKLFF. CDR3 in DNA: TGTGCCAGCAGTGAGGCCGGGGAAAAAAAACTGTTTTTT.

This clonotype was detected a few times. This chain links TRBV5-6 with TRBJ1-5, with D possibly matching TRBD1 (6 bases). Trimming pared 4 bases from V and 9 bases from J, leaving 17 bases between. The CDR3 is made up of 14 amino acids. Germline CDR1 and CDR2: SGHDT and YYEEEE. The DNA of the CDR3 is TGTGCCAGCAGCCGTCGGGCAGGGGTGAGGCCCCAGCATTTT. This gives the protein CASSRRAGVRPQHF.

This clonotype was counted a few times. The CDR3 spells CASSSPRSGAGANVLTF. The CDR3 bases are TGTGCCAGCAGCTCCCCTCGCTCTGGGGCCGGGGCCAACGTCCTGACTTTC. V usage is TRBV5-4 and J usage is TRBJ2-6, with TRBD1 as a possible D gene (5 bases). Trimming took 3 bases from V and 4 from J, leaving 17 bases between them. Germline CDR1 SGHNT, CDR2 YYREEE (reference sequence). The CDR3 spans 17 residues.

In its sample, this clonotype was seen many times. The rearrangement links TRBV7-2 to TRBJ1-5; D uncertain. V dropped 4 bases and J dropped 0 bases, with 10 bases sitting between them. In germline, CDR1 is SGHTA, CDR2 FQGNSA. There are 15 residues in the CDR3. The CDR3 reads CASSSALSSNQPQHF. The CDR3 coding sequence is TGTGCCAGCAGCTCAGCTTTGAGTAGCAATCAGCCCCAGCATTTT. The full variable domain, in which reference TRBV7-2 and TRBJ1-5 provide the parts outside the CDR3, is GAGVSQSPSNKVTEKGKDVELRCDPISGHTALYWYRQSLGQGLEFLIYFQGNSAPDKSGLPSDRFSAERTGGSVSTLTIQRTQQEDSAVYLCASSSALSSNQPQHFGDGTRLSIL.

This clonotype was picked up many times. The gene calls are TRBV7-9 and TRBJ1-1, with D hard to call. Germline V CDR1 and CDR2: SEHNR, FQNEAQ (reference sequence). Trimming left V 8 bases short and J 3 bases short, with 7 bases between. The CDR3 spans 11 residues. For the CDR3, the DNA is TGTGCCAGCGCCAGAGACACTGAAGCTTTCTTT. This translates into CASARDTEAFF.

This clonotype was picked up a small number of times. This rearrangement joins TRBV7-2 to TRBJ2-5; 7 nucleotides align to TRBD2. Germline CDR1 is SGHTA and CDR2 is FQGNSA. This CDR3 contains 15 residues. With V trimmed by 3 bases and J by 4 bases, 8 bases remained unmatched. CDR3 protein: CASSFGTIRSETQYF. In nucleotides, the CDR3 is TGTGCCAGCAGCTTCGGGACTATTCGCTCAGAGACCCAGTACTTC.

This clonotype was observed at least ten times. V gene TRBV3-1 combines with J gene TRBJ1-1; D not resolved. Germline assignment: CDR1 LGHDT and CDR2 YNNKEL (reference sequence). Trimming took 1 base from V and 4 from J, leaving 7 bases between them. There are 13 residues in the CDR3. CDR3 sequence: CASSQVGSTEAFF. The CDR3 DNA reads TGTGCCAGCAGCCAAGTAGGGAGCACTGAAGCTTTCTTT.

This clonotype occurred a few times. The CDR3 region is CATLRTGNEKLFF. In DNA form, the CDR3 reads TGTGCCACGCTAAGGACAGGGAATGAAAAACTGTTTTTT. V usage is TRBV28 and J usage is TRBJ1-4; 8 bases agree with TRBD1. The CDR3 has 13 amino acids. Germline loops: CDR1 MDHEN, CDR2 SYDVKM. Germline trimming cut 10 bases from V and 5 bases from J; bases unmatched to any gene: 6.